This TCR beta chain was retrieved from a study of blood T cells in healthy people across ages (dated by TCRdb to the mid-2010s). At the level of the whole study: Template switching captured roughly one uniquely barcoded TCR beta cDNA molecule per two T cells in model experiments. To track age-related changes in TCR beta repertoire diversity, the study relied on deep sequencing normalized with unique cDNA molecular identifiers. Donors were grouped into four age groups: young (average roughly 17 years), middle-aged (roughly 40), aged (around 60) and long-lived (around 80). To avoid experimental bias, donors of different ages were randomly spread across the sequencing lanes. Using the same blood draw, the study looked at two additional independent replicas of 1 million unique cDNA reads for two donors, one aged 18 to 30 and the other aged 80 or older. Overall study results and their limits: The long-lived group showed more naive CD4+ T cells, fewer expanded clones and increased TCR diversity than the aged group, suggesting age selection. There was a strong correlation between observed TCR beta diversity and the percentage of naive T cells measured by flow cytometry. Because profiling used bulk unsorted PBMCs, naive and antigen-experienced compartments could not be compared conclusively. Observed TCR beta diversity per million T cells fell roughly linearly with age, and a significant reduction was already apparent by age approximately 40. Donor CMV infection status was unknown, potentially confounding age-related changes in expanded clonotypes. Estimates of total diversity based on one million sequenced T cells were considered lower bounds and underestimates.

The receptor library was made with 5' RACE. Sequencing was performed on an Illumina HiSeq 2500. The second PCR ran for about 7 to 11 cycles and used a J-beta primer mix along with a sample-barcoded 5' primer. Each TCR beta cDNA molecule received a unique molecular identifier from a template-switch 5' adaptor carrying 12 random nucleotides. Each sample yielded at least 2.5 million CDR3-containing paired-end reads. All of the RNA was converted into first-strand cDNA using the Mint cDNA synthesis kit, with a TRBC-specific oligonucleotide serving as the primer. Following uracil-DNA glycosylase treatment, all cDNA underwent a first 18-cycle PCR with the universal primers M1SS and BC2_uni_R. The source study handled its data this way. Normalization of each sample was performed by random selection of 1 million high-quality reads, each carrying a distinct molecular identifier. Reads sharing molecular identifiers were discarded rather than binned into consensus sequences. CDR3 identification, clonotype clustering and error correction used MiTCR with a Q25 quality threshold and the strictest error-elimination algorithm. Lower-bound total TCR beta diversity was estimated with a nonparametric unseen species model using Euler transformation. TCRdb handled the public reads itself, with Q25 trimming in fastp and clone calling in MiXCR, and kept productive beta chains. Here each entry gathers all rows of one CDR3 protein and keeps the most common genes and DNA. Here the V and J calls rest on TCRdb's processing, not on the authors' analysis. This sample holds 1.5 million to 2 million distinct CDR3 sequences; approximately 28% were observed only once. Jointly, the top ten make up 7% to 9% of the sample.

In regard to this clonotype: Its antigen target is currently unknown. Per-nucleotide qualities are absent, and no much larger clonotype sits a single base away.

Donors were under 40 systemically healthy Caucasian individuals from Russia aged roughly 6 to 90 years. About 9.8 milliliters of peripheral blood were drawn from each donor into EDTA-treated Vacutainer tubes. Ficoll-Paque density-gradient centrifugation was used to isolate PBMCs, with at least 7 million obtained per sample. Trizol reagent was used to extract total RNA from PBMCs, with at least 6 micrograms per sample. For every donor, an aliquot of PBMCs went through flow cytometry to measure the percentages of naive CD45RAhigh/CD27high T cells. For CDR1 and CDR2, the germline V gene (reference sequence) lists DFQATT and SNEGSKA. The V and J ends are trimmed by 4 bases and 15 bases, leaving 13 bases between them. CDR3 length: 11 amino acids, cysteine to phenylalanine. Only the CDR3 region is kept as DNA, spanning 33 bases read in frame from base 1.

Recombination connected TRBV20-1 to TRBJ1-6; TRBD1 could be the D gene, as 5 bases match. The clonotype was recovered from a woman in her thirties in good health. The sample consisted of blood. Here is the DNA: TGCAGTGCTAAGAGAGGGGACGACCTCCACTTT. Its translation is CSAKRGDDLHF.